The present T cell receptor beta chain was sequenced within a study of STAT5B mutations in CD4+ large granular lymphocyte leukemia. Points from the study as a whole: Patient CD4-sorted repertoires looked more clonal than healthy CD4+ repertoires, even without putative leukemic clones.

The CDR3 extends over 14 amino acids. CDR1 is MNHEY and CDR2 is SVGAGI in the germline V gene. V shed 7 bases, J shed 1 base, and the junction held 5 bases outside the gene matches. As for this clone: Its antigen is unknown.

The table came from immunoSEQ multiplex PCR; TCRdb's copy has only in-frame clones and leaves some out. The table lists 30,000 to 40,000 clones, around nine tenths of them singletons, with around 3.5% in the top ten. Sequencing was done on a sample of CD4+ T cells from blood buffy coats. The genes are TRBV6-5 and TRBJ2-7; 9 nucleotides align to TRBD1. The sequence was obtained from a human donor in good health. This CDR3 is CASKRGTGSYEQYF. CDR3 DNA: TGTGCCAGCAAGCGTGGGACAGGGTCCTACGAGCAGTACTTC.